The clone carrying this T cell receptor (beta chain) was observed at least ten times. Its antigen is unidentified. These data are taken from a study of early T cells in non-severe SARS-CoV-2 infection. Study at large: Bulk RNA isolated from unsorted whole blood underwent sequencing; chains were not paired.

The CDR3 length is 13 residues. Germline V gene data show CDR1 as SQVTM and CDR2 as ANQGSEA. V was clipped by 4 bases and J by 1 base; unmatched bases: 1. General study results and limits: Reliance on VDJdb matching favored anti-spike CD8 responses; private and CD4 specificities were missed.

The TCR library protocol was used to attach unique molecular identifiers. These identifiers were attached to individual cDNA molecules. TCRdb reprocessed the 5' RACE reads with MiXCR, giving one entry per CDR3 protein. The sample holds 35,000 to 45,000 distinct CDR3 sequences, 5.8% seen once. Sequencing was performed on whole blood. This TCR came from an adult who was a healthcare worker with PCR-confirmed SARS-CoV-2 infection or an uninfected control (not recorded which). V is TRBV29-1 and J is TRBJ2-5; the match to TRBD1 covers 9 bases. This CDR3 reads CSVGTGAQETQYF. The CDR3 DNA sequence: TGCAGCGTTGGGACAGGGGCCCAAGAGACCCAGTACTTC.